A selection of T cell receptor beta chains follows, all from one sample in a study of blood T cell repertoires in COVID-19. The data were produced by immunoSEQ multiplex PCR, yet TCRdb's version contains in-frame clones alone and is incomplete. The sample has about 130,000 clones, roughly 90% seen once; the top ten hold over 1%. The sample comprised peripheral blood. The receptors come from an elderly woman with acute or convalescent COVID-19. Each CDR3 is given with its conserved first and last residue. A D gene is named only where the DNA matches it firmly. Rows may omit the clone size; those that give it use once, few, many or a size class.

j_call clone_size v_call d_call cdr3_length cdr3_nt cdr3_aa
TRBJ1-1 - TRBV3-1/TRBV3-2 - 14 TGTGCCAGCAGCCAAGGGCTCATGAACACTGAAGCTTTCTTT CASSQGLMNTEAFF
TRBJ1-2 - TRBV6-5 TRBD1 13 TGTGCCAGCATTACCCACAGGGGATATGGCTACACCTTC CASITHRGYGYTF
TRBJ1-2 - TRBV7-9 - 13 TGTGCCAGCAGCTTAGGGGCTTCGGATGGCTACACCTTC CASSLGASDGYTF
TRBJ1-1 - TRBV5-1 TRBD1 14 TGCGCCAGCAGCTTGGGGACAGGGGCCACTGAAGCTTTCTTT CASSLGTGATEAFF
TRBJ2-5 - TRBV28 - 15 TGTGCCAGCAGTGGGCGTTCAAACGGCCAAGACACCCAGTACTTC CASSGRSNGQDTQYF
TRBJ2-5 - TRBV12-3/TRBV12-4 - 13 TGTGCCAGCAACAGGGCAGCGGGATACCCGCCCGACTTC CASNRAAGYPPDF
TRBJ1-1 - TRBV7-8 - 15 TGTGCCAGCAGCTTAGACGCGGGGCGGAACACTGAAGCTTTCTTT CASSLDAGRNTEAFF
TRBJ2-1 - TRBV4-2 TRBD2 18 TGTGCCAGCAGCCAAGAGACTAGCGTGAGAAGCTCCTACAATGAGCAGTTCTTC CASSQETSVRSSYNEQFF
TRBJ1-2 - TRBV12-3/TRBV12-4 - 13 TGTGCCAGCAGTGACGGGTTAAACTATGGCTACACCTTC CASSDGLNYGYTF
TRBJ1-3 once TRBV7-2 - 14 TGTGCCAGCAGCTCCGGGTCTTCAAAAAACACCATATATTTT CASSSGSSKNTIYF
TRBJ2-7 - TRBV18 TRBD2 14 TGTGCCAGCTCACCAGGCGGGGGTTTTGGCGAGCAGTACTTC CASSPGGGFGEQYF
TRBJ1-2 few TRBV15 TRBD1 16 TGTGCCACCAGCAGAGACAGGGGGCGATCTAACTATGGCTACACCTTC CATSRDRGRSNYGYTF
TRBJ2-5 - TRBV11-3 TRBD1 16 TGTGCCAGCAGCTTAGGACAACCGGGACAGGGGGAGACCCAGTACTTC CASSLGQPGQGETQYF
TRBJ2-5 - TRBV24-1 TRBD2 17 TGTGCCACCAGTGATTTGGGATCGAGCGGGAGGCCAGAGACCCAGTACTTC CATSDLGSSGRPETQYF
TRBJ1-1 - TRBV20-1 - 13 TGCAGTGCTAGTCCGGGGGGAGGCCCTCAAGCTTTCTTT CSASPGGGPQAFF
TRBJ1-5 - TRBV6-2/TRBV6-3 - 18 TGTGCCAGCAGTTACCCCAATATAGGGGGGGTTAGCAATCAGCCCCAGCATTTT CASSYPNIGGVSNQPQHF
TRBJ1-2 - TRBV20-1 - 11 TGCAGTGCTTGGACTACATATGGCTACACCTTC CSAWTTYGYTF
TRBJ2-1 - TRBV7-9 TRBD1 17 TGTGCCAGCAGCCCTAGGGGTGGGGCGGACAGGGGGCTTGGGCAGTTCTTC CASSPRGGADRGLGQFF